A selection of T cell receptor beta chains follows, all from one sample in a study of CD8 T cells in ankylosing spondylitis. TCRdb reanalysed the 5' RACE reads using MiXCR and keeps one entry per CDR3 protein. The sample records about 250,000 distinct CDR3 sequences, 18% being singletons. Sequenced input: blood, either unsorted or a sorted T cell fraction (not recorded which). Receptors were obtained from a male donor with ankylosing spondylitis or in good health (not recorded which). The CDR3 runs from the conserved cysteine through the conserved F or W. A D gene is named only where the DNA matches it firmly. Expanded clones are given a class, and other clones once, few, many or no size at all.

V: TRBV11-2; J: TRBJ2-1; D: .; size: .; CDR3: CASSLVGIPLNEQFF; DNA: TGTGCCAGCAGCTTAGTTGGGATACCTCTCAATGAGCAGTTCTTC
V: TRBV5-1; J: TRBJ2-7; D: .; size: many; CDR3: CASTFGDSSYEQYF; DNA: TGCGCCAGCACCTTTGGCGACAGCTCCTACGAGCAGTACTTC
V: TRBV20-1; J: TRBJ2-2; D: .; size: many; CDR3: CSARGGSGNTGELFF; DNA: TGCAGTGCTAGAGGCGGTAGCGGGAACACCGGGGAGCTGTTTTTT
V: TRBV21-1; J: TRBJ2-3; D: .; size: .; CDR3: CASRRGGRDTQYF; DNA: TGTGCCAGCAGGCGGGGAGGTCGAGATACGCAGTATTTT
V: TRBV4-1; J: TRBJ2-7; D: .; size: .; CDR3: CASSQVQQFSSYEQYF; DNA: TGCGCCAGCAGCCAAGTACAGCAGTTTAGCTCCTACGAGCAGTACTTC
V: TRBV11-2; J: TRBJ2-1; D: .; size: .; CDR3: CASSSLAEGSYNEQFF; DNA: TGTGCCAGCAGCTCCCTAGCCGAGGGCTCCTACAATGAGCAGTTCTTC
V: TRBV12-3/TRBV12-4; J: TRBJ1-2; D: .; size: few; CDR3: CASSLSTGGAWYGYTF; DNA: TGTGCCAGCAGTTTGAGTACGGGGGGCGCGTGGTATGGCTACACCTTC
V: TRBV10-2; J: TRBJ2-7; D: .; size: .; CDR3: CASSGQARGEQYF; DNA: TGCGCCAGCAGTGGACAGGCGAGGGGAGAGCAGTACTTC
V: TRBV2; J: TRBJ2-7; D: .; size: few; CDR3: CASSEGVYEQYF; DNA: TGTGCCAGCAGTGAAGGGGTCTACGAGCAGTACTTC
V: TRBV12-5; J: TRBJ2-1; D: .; size: once; CDR3: CASGLGRGIDYNEQFF; DNA: TGTGCTAGTGGTTTGGGGAGAGGGATCGACTACAATGAGCAGTTCTTC
V: TRBV7-3; J: TRBJ1-6; D: .; size: few; CDR3: CASTVSGDYNSPLHF; DNA: TGTGCCAGCACCGTTTCAGGGGACTATAATTCACCCCTCCACTTT
V: TRBV10-3; J: TRBJ2-7; D: .; size: few; CDR3: CAIRRGESYEQYF; DNA: TGTGCCATCAGGAGAGGGGAATCCTACGAGCAGTACTTC
V: TRBV27; J: TRBJ2-4; D: TRBD1; size: many; CDR3: CASSLTTGGKNIQYF; DNA: TGTGCCAGCAGCCTCACGACAGGGGGCAAAAACATTCAGTACTTC
V: TRBV12-3/TRBV12-4; J: TRBJ2-1; D: TRBD2; size: many; CDR3: CASSLGLAGGYEQFF; DNA: TGTGCCAGCAGTTTGGGACTAGCGGGAGGTTATGAGCAGTTCTTC
V: TRBV7-2; J: TRBJ1-6; D: .; size: few; CDR3: CASSLVPGFSPLHF; DNA: TGTGCCAGCAGCTTAGTCCCGGGATTCTCACCCCTCCACTTT
V: TRBV5-1; J: TRBJ2-2; D: .; size: .; CDR3: CASSLPGTGELFF; DNA: TGCGCCAGCAGCCTCCCGGGGACCGGGGAGCTGTTTTTT
V: TRBV3-1; J: TRBJ2-1; D: TRBD2; size: .; CDR3: CASSQGLAGLSYNEQFF; DNA: TGTGCCAGCAGCCAAGGTCTAGCGGGACTTTCCTACAATGAGCAGTTCTTC
V: TRBV7-9; J: TRBJ2-2; D: .; size: .; CDR3: CASSATQGDTGELFF; DNA: TGTGCCAGCAGTGCAACACAGGGTGACACCGGGGAGCTGTTTTTT
V: TRBV5-5; J: TRBJ2-5; D: TRBD1; size: few; CDR3: CASSGPTGVGETQYF; DNA: TGTGCCAGCAGCGGCCCCACAGGGGTTGGAGAGACCCAGTACTTC
V: TRBV19; J: TRBJ1-1; D: .; size: once; CDR3: CASSISLNTEAFF; DNA: TGTGCCAGTAGTATTAGTCTGAACACTGAAGCTTTCTTT
V: TRBV5-6; J: TRBJ2-3; D: .; size: many; CDR3: CASSLAGGPTDTQYF; DNA: TGTGCCAGCAGCTTGGCAGGAGGGCCAACAGATACGCAGTATTTT
V: TRBV10-3; J: TRBJ2-3; D: .; size: .; CDR3: CAISNTGLTDTQYF; DNA: TGTGCCATCAGTAACACGGGACTCACAGATACGCAGTATTTT
V: TRBV20-1; J: TRBJ2-7; D: TRBD2; size: .; CDR3: CSARDRRGGSGRAPLSYEQYF; DNA: TGCAGTGCTAGAGATCGCCGGGGGGGTAGCGGGAGGGCCCCCCTCTCCTACGAGCAGTACTTC
V: TRBV6-5; J: TRBJ2-5; D: TRBD2; size: few; CDR3: CASSSRLAWQETQYF; DNA: TGTGCCAGCAGTAGCAGACTAGCTTGGCAAGAGACCCAGTACTTC
V: TRBV6-6; J: TRBJ1-5; D: .; size: .; CDR3: CASSYPGPPQHF; DNA: TGTGCCAGCAGTTACCCGGGTCCGCCCCAGCATTTT
V: TRBV10-3; J: TRBJ1-4; D: .; size: many; CDR3: CAISDGRLREKLFF; DNA: TGTGCCATCAGTGACGGGAGGCTACGTGAAAAACTGTTTTTT
V: TRBV3-1; J: TRBJ2-7; D: TRBD1; size: .; CDR3: CASSRDGTVPSYEQYF; DNA: TGTGCCAGCAGCCGCGACGGGACAGTTCCCTCCTACGAGCAGTACTTC
V: TRBV29-1; J: TRBJ2-2; D: .; size: few; CDR3: CSVRSNTGELFF; DNA: TGCAGCGTCCGCTCGAACACCGGGGAGCTGTTTTTT
V: TRBV9; J: TRBJ2-1; D: TRBD2; size: few; CDR3: CASSGATSGGSNNEQFF; DNA: TGTGCCAGCAGCGGAGCGACTAGCGGGGGTTCTAACAATGAGCAGTTCTTC
V: TRBV5-1; J: TRBJ2-1; D: TRBD2; size: .; CDR3: CASRPGTQGLEGSEQFF; DNA: TGCGCCAGCAGGCCCGGGACGCAGGGACTAGAGGGCAGTGAGCAGTTCTTC
V: TRBV19; J: TRBJ1-5; D: .; size: many; CDR3: CASSMGPGPQHF; DNA: TGTGCCAGTAGTATGGGGCCCGGGCCCCAGCATTTT
V: TRBV12-3/TRBV12-4; J: TRBJ2-5; D: .; size: .; CDR3: CASRLSSYQETQYF; DNA: TGTGCCAGCAGGCTTAGTTCGTACCAAGAGACCCAGTACTTC
V: TRBV9; J: TRBJ2-7; D: .; size: .; CDR3: CASSVGQGGVYEQYF; DNA: TGTGCCAGCAGCGTAGGGCAGGGTGGTGTATACGAGCAGTACTTC
V: TRBV12-3/TRBV12-4; J: TRBJ2-2; D: .; size: .; CDR3: CASTGADQSNTGELFF; DNA: TGTGCCAGCACGGGGGCAGACCAATCGAACACCGGGGAGCTGTTTTTT
V: TRBV4-1; J: TRBJ1-3; D: .; size: .; CDR3: CASSQLVGNTIYF; DNA: TGCGCCAGCAGCCAGCTCGTAGGAAACACCATATATTTT
V: TRBV29-1; J: TRBJ2-7; D: TRBD1; size: few; CDR3: CSVGTGSDSPYEQYF; DNA: TGCAGCGTTGGGACAGGGAGCGACTCTCCCTACGAGCAGTACTTC